A single sample gave rise to the 3 T cell receptor beta chains below, sequenced in a study of T cell responses to AZD1222 COVID-19 vaccine. The protocol was immunoSEQ multiplex PCR, while the TCRdb copy is restricted to in-frame clones and leaves out a portion. The table includes 150,000 or so clones, about 87% detected once. The sample consisted of peripheral blood, taken on day 0 of AZD1222 vaccination. The receptors come from an adult in good health.

V and J are TRBV5-6 and TRBJ1-2; 10 positions match TRBD1. Germline V lookup: CDR1 SGHDT, CDR2 YYEEEE. This CDR3 has 16 amino acids. The V gene end was trimmed by 2 bases and the J gene end by 6 bases; junction bases not matched to a gene: 10. This CDR3 reads CASSFTGTGEFNGYTF. In DNA, the CDR3 is TGTGCCAGCAGCTTTACCGGGACAGGGGAATTTAATGGCTACACCTTC.

The rearrangement joins TRBV15 to TRBJ1-2, with 8 bases lining up with TRBD1. The CDR3 sequence is 13 residues long. The trim removed 5 bases at V and 8 bases at J, leaving 7 bases unmatched. Germline V gene lookup returns CDR1 LNHNV and CDR2 YYDKDF (reference sequence). CDR3: CATSSRTGTGYTF. The CDR3, as DNA: TGTGCCACCAGCTCGAGGACAGGGACCGGCTACACCTTC.

The chain has TRBV4-3 and TRBJ2-1; 10 bases line up with TRBD2. The CDR3 is 16 amino acids. Germline V gene lookup returns CDR1 LGHNA and CDR2 YSLEER. V was pared by 4 bases and J by 1 base, with 4 bases of the junction left unmatched. CDR3 protein: CASSPASGGSYNEQFF. The CDR3 DNA follows: TGCGCCAGCAGCCCCGCTAGCGGGGGATCCTACAATGAGCAGTTCTTC.